A selection of T cell receptor beta chains follows, all from one sample in a study of PD-L1 blockade in urothelial cancer. The assay was immunoSEQ multiplex PCR, and TCRdb's table has in-frame clones only and misses some. This table holds 30,000 to 40,000 clones, nearly 85% found once. The sequenced sample was PBMCs, obtained around atezolizumab (anti-PD-L1) treatment. These receptors were collected from a man in his sixties with urothelial cancer. Each CDR3 is given with its conserved first and last residue. Fields, in order: J gene, D gene, clone size, V gene, CDR3 DNA, CDR3 protein. D genes are given only for firm matches. The listing skips clone size in some rows; elsewhere it reads once, few, many or a size class.

J gene: TRBJ2-1
D gene: NA
clone size: few
V gene: TRBV5-1
CDR3 DNA: TGCGCCAGCAGCTTGAGAGAATCCGACAATGAGCAGTTCTTC
CDR3 protein: CASSLRESDNEQFF

J gene: TRBJ2-5
D gene: NA
clone size: NA
V gene: TRBV9
CDR3 DNA: TGTGCCAGCAGCGTAGGAGGGAGGATGGAGACCCAGTACTTC
CDR3 protein: CASSVGGRMETQYF

J gene: TRBJ2-5
D gene: TRBD2
clone size: NA
V gene: TRBV5-1
CDR3 DNA: TGCGCCAGCAGAGGAGATAGCGGGAGGCTCCAAGAGACCCAGTACTTC
CDR3 protein: CASRGDSGRLQETQYF

J gene: TRBJ2-1
D gene: TRBD2
clone size: few
V gene: TRBV15
CDR3 DNA: TGTGCCACCAAAAAGACGGCTAGCGGGGAGAAGCAGTTCTTC
CDR3 protein: CATKKTASGEKQFF

J gene: TRBJ2-1
D gene: TRBD2
clone size: NA
V gene: TRBV11-1
CDR3 DNA: TGTGCCAGCGGCCTGCGGGAAACTAGCGGGAGGGCCGGTGAGCAGTTCTTC
CDR3 protein: CASGLRETSGRAGEQFF

J gene: TRBJ2-5
D gene: TRBD1
clone size: NA
V gene: TRBV19
CDR3 DNA: TGTGCCAGTAGTCCCCGGGACAGACAACAAGAGACCCAGTACTTC
CDR3 protein: CASSPRDRQQETQYF

J gene: TRBJ2-7
D gene: NA
clone size: NA
V gene: TRBV7-2
CDR3 DNA: TGTGCCAGCAGCTTGGGGGCCCTAAACGAGCAGTACTTC
CDR3 protein: CASSLGALNEQYF

J gene: TRBJ1-3
D gene: NA
clone size: once
V gene: TRBV5-4
CDR3 DNA: TGTGCCAGCAGCCCCCCGGGGAATTCGGGAAACACCATATATTTT
CDR3 protein: CASSPPGNSGNTIYF

J gene: TRBJ2-7
D gene: TRBD2
clone size: NA
V gene: TRBV2
CDR3 DNA: TGTGCCAGCAGTGTAAGGGGGACTAGCGGCTACGAGCAGTACTTC
CDR3 protein: CASSVRGTSGYEQYF

J gene: TRBJ2-7
D gene: TRBD2
clone size: NA
V gene: TRBV4-1
CDR3 DNA: TGCGCCAGCAGCCAGGAAGTAGCGGGAGTCTCCTACGAGCAGTACTTC
CDR3 protein: CASSQEVAGVSYEQYF

J gene: TRBJ1-2
D gene: NA
clone size: NA
V gene: TRBV28
CDR3 DNA: TGTGCCAGCAGTGTACAGGGCTTCTATGGCTACACCTTC
CDR3 protein: CASSVQGFYGYTF

J gene: TRBJ2-1
D gene: NA
clone size: NA
V gene: TRBV11-3
CDR3 DNA: TGTGCCAGCAGCTTAGATCTCAGCGCTGTCTCCTACAATGAGCAGTTCTTC
CDR3 protein: CASSLDLSAVSYNEQFF

J gene: TRBJ2-2
D gene: TRBD1
clone size: NA
V gene: TRBV9
CDR3 DNA: TGTGCCAGCAGCCCACGACAGGGGTACGACACCGGGGAGCTGTTTTTT
CDR3 protein: CASSPRQGYDTGELFF

J gene: TRBJ2-2
D gene: TRBD1
clone size: NA
V gene: TRBV2
CDR3 DNA: TGTGCCAGCAGTTGGGACAGGTTCACCGGGGAGCTGTTTTTT
CDR3 protein: CASSWDRFTGELFF

J gene: TRBJ2-7
D gene: NA
clone size: NA
V gene: TRBV11-2
CDR3 DNA: TGTGCCAGCAGCTTAGATATTGGACACCCCGAGCAGTACTTC
CDR3 protein: CASSLDIGHPEQYF

J gene: TRBJ2-3
D gene: TRBD1
clone size: once
V gene: TRBV19
CDR3 DNA: TGTGCCAGTAGTTTCCCGGGACAGGGGGCAAAAGATACGCAGTATTTT
CDR3 protein: CASSFPGQGAKDTQYF

J gene: TRBJ1-1
D gene: NA
clone size: NA
V gene: TRBV11-3
CDR3 DNA: TGTGCCAGCAGCCAAAACAGGTTCACGGACACTGAAGCTTTCTTT
CDR3 protein: CASSQNRFTDTEAFF

J gene: TRBJ2-7
D gene: NA
clone size: once
V gene: TRBV7-3
CDR3 DNA: TGTGCCAGCAGCTTAATCGGGGGAAGCGAGCAGTACTTC
CDR3 protein: CASSLIGGSEQYF

J gene: TRBJ1-1
D gene: TRBD1
clone size: NA
V gene: TRBV6-4
CDR3 DNA: TGTGCCAGCAGTGACCCTTACAGGGGAGGCACTGAAGCTTTCTTT
CDR3 protein: CASSDPYRGGTEAFF

J gene: TRBJ2-2
D gene: TRBD2
clone size: NA
V gene: TRBV9
CDR3 DNA: TGTGCCAGCAGCGTAACTAGCGGGACCGTCGGGGAGCTGTTTTTT
CDR3 protein: CASSVTSGTVGELFF

J gene: TRBJ1-1
D gene: NA
clone size: once
V gene: TRBV7-8
CDR3 DNA: TGTGCCAGCAGCTTAGCTGACTACGTTTACACTGAAGCTTTCTTT
CDR3 protein: CASSLADYVYTEAFF

J gene: TRBJ2-1
D gene: TRBD1
clone size: NA
V gene: TRBV29-1
CDR3 DNA: TGCAGCGTTGGACGGACAGGGTCGTACAATGAGCAGTTCTTC
CDR3 protein: CSVGRTGSYNEQFF

J gene: TRBJ2-3
D gene: TRBD1
clone size: NA
V gene: TRBV7-3
CDR3 DNA: TGTGCCAGCAGCGTCTCAACAGGGGGCGGCACAGATACGCAGTATTTT
CDR3 protein: CASSVSTGGGTDTQYF

J gene: TRBJ2-2
D gene: NA
clone size: NA
V gene: TRBV7-2
CDR3 DNA: TGTGCCAGCAGCTTTACTAGTATCACCGGGGAGCTGTTTTTT
CDR3 protein: CASSFTSITGELFF

J gene: TRBJ2-1
D gene: NA
clone size: NA
V gene: TRBV11-2
CDR3 DNA: TGTGCCAGCAGCTTAAGCTCCTGGAGTACTGAGCAGTTCTTC
CDR3 protein: CASSLSSWSTEQFF

J gene: TRBJ2-4
D gene: NA
clone size: NA
V gene: TRBV11-1
CDR3 DNA: TGTGCCAGCAGCCCACCACAGGGCTCCATTCAGTACTTC
CDR3 protein: CASSPPQGSIQYF

J gene: TRBJ2-6
D gene: NA
clone size: NA
V gene: TRBV9
CDR3 DNA: TGTGCCAGCAGCGTAGGGGCCGCTCTCTCTGGGGCCAACGTCCTGACTTTC
CDR3 protein: CASSVGAALSGANVLTF

J gene: TRBJ2-7
D gene: NA
clone size: once
V gene: TRBV7-9
CDR3 DNA: TGTGCCAGCAGCATCAGCTCCTACGAGCAGTACTTC
CDR3 protein: CASSISSYEQYF

J gene: TRBJ2-7
D gene: TRBD2
clone size: NA
V gene: TRBV7-2
CDR3 DNA: TGTGCCAGCAGCCCTAGCGGGAGTAACCTCGAGCAGTACTTC
CDR3 protein: CASSPSGSNLEQYF

J gene: TRBJ2-7
D gene: NA
clone size: NA
V gene: TRBV2
CDR3 DNA: TGTGCCAGCAGTGAATACTCTGGGGCTTGGGAGCAGTACTTC
CDR3 protein: CASSEYSGAWEQYF

J gene: TRBJ2-7
D gene: TRBD2
clone size: NA
V gene: TRBV7-9
CDR3 DNA: TGTGCCAGCAGTTCTAGCGGGAGCTTGAGAGAGCAGTACTTC
CDR3 protein: CASSSSGSLREQYF

J gene: TRBJ2-1
D gene: TRBD2
clone size: NA
V gene: TRBV9
CDR3 DNA: TGTGCCAGCAGCGCCGGACTAGCGGGAGCGGGCTACAATGAGCAGTTCTTC
CDR3 protein: CASSAGLAGAGYNEQFF

J gene: TRBJ2-3
D gene: NA
clone size: few
V gene: TRBV11-2
CDR3 DNA: TGTGCCAGCAGCTTAGCAGAAGATACGCAGTATTTT
CDR3 protein: CASSLAEDTQYF

J gene: TRBJ2-1
D gene: TRBD2
clone size: NA
V gene: TRBV5-1
CDR3 DNA: TGCGCCAGCAGCTTGGAACCCGGACTAGACGTCCAGTTCTTC
CDR3 protein: CASSLEPGLDVQFF

J gene: TRBJ2-3
D gene: NA
clone size: NA
V gene: TRBV15
CDR3 DNA: TGTGCCACCAGCAGAGGGGGGGGCTACACAGATACGCAGTATTTT
CDR3 protein: CATSRGGGYTDTQYF

J gene: TRBJ2-7
D gene: NA
clone size: NA
V gene: TRBV21-1
CDR3 DNA: TGTGCCAGCAGCAACCAAGGGGCTCCCGACAGGGTCGAGCAGTACTTC
CDR3 protein: CASSNQGAPDRVEQYF

J gene: TRBJ1-1
D gene: NA
clone size: NA
V gene: TRBV2
CDR3 DNA: TGTGCCAGCAAATCGGGGTTGAACACTGAAGCTTTCTTT
CDR3 protein: CASKSGLNTEAFF

J gene: TRBJ2-4
D gene: NA
clone size: medium-sized
V gene: TRBV19
CDR3 DNA: TGTGCCAGTCGGGCGGGATGGAGAAACATTCAGTACTTC
CDR3 protein: CASRAGWRNIQYF

J gene: TRBJ2-7
D gene: NA
clone size: few
V gene: TRBV5-1
CDR3 DNA: TGCGCCAGCAGCTTGGTAAGGCTTGCGGACGAGCAGTACTTC
CDR3 protein: CASSLVRLADEQYF

J gene: TRBJ2-5
D gene: TRBD2
clone size: few
V gene: TRBV5-1
CDR3 DNA: TGCGCCAGCAGCCCGTCGGGACTAGCGGGAGTAGGGGAGACCCAGTACTTC
CDR3 protein: CASSPSGLAGVGETQYF

J gene: TRBJ2-3
D gene: TRBD2
clone size: NA
V gene: TRBV5-1
CDR3 DNA: TGCGCCAGCAGCTTGCATAAAACTAGCGGGAGGGCCGCAGATACGCAGTATTTT
CDR3 protein: CASSLHKTSGRAADTQYF

J gene: TRBJ2-7
D gene: TRBD2
clone size: NA
V gene: TRBV6-4
CDR3 DNA: TGTGCCAGCAGCGTGGGACTAGCCTACGAGCAGTACTTC
CDR3 protein: CASSVGLAYEQYF

J gene: TRBJ1-4
D gene: NA
clone size: NA
V gene: TRBV15
CDR3 DNA: TGTGCCACCAGCAGAGGCCAGGGGCGGGAAAAACTGTTTTTT
CDR3 protein: CATSRGQGREKLFF

J gene: TRBJ2-1
D gene: TRBD2
clone size: NA
V gene: TRBV2
CDR3 DNA: TGTGCCAGCAGTGAGGGGGGGGACAATGAGCAGTTCTTC
CDR3 protein: CASSEGGDNEQFF

J gene: TRBJ1-3
D gene: NA
clone size: NA
V gene: TRBV25-1
CDR3 DNA: TGTGCCAGCAGTGATCACTACTCTGGAAACACCATATATTTT
CDR3 protein: CASSDHYSGNTIYF

J gene: TRBJ1-1
D gene: NA
clone size: once
V gene: TRBV2
CDR3 DNA: TGTGCCAGCATGGCAGATATGAACACTGAAGCTTTCTTT
CDR3 protein: CASMADMNTEAFF

J gene: TRBJ2-2
D gene: NA
clone size: NA
V gene: TRBV7-6
CDR3 DNA: TGTGCCAGCAGCTCCGGTCAGGGACAATACACCGGGGAGCTGTTTTTT
CDR3 protein: CASSSGQGQYTGELFF

J gene: TRBJ2-7
D gene: NA
clone size: NA
V gene: TRBV6-5
CDR3 DNA: TGTGCCAGCACCAAAGGCAGAGGAACCTACGAGCAGTACTTC
CDR3 protein: CASTKGRGTYEQYF

J gene: TRBJ2-3
D gene: NA
clone size: NA
V gene: TRBV7-8
CDR3 DNA: TGTGCCAGCAGCTTAGGGCTGTCTAGCACAGATACGCAGTATTTT
CDR3 protein: CASSLGLSSTDTQYF

J gene: TRBJ2-3
D gene: TRBD2
clone size: NA
V gene: TRBV29-1
CDR3 DNA: TGCAGCGTTGAAAGGCGGGGGGATGGGACAGATACGCAGTATTTT
CDR3 protein: CSVERRGDGTDTQYF

J gene: TRBJ1-5
D gene: NA
clone size: once
V gene: TRBV21-1
CDR3 DNA: TGTGCCAGCAGCAAGGGAGCGGGCATTATCAATCAGCCCCAGCATTTT
CDR3 protein: CASSKGAGIINQPQHF

J gene: TRBJ1-2
D gene: TRBD1
clone size: NA
V gene: TRBV28
CDR3 DNA: TGTGCCAGCAGTGTCCACCGGGACAGTTGGGAGGGCTACACCTTC
CDR3 protein: CASSVHRDSWEGYTF

J gene: TRBJ1-1
D gene: TRBD1
clone size: NA
V gene: TRBV18
CDR3 DNA: TGTGCCAGCTCACTCACAGGGGGCGAGAACACTGAAGCTTTCTTT
CDR3 protein: CASSLTGGENTEAFF

J gene: TRBJ2-5
D gene: NA
clone size: NA
V gene: TRBV29-1
CDR3 DNA: TGCAGCGTTAGCCCCCAAGAGACCCAGTACTTC
CDR3 protein: CSVSPQETQYF